This T cell receptor (beta chain) was retrieved from a study of blood T cell repertoires in COVID-19. For the study at large: T cells, B-cell-depleted T cells, or PBMCs supplied cDNA or gDNA.

Clones were sequenced by immunoSEQ multiplex PCR, and TCRdb holds only the in-frame ones, with some missing. Among 70,000 to 75,000 clones, approximately 80% were seen once, and the ten largest hold around 4.8%. The specimen was peripheral blood. The source is a woman aged 80 or over with active or convalescent COVID-19.

CDR3 residues: CASSDQGSSGANVLTF. Here the CDR3 DNA reads TGTGCCAGCAGCGATCAGGGGAGCTCTGGGGCCAACGTCCTGACTTTC. This chain uses TRBV7-9 with TRBJ2-6; possibly TRBD1 for D (6 bases). Trimming pared 5 bases from V and 0 bases from J, leaving 11 bases between. Germline loops: CDR1 SEHNR, CDR2 FQNEAQ (reference sequence). This CDR3 contains 16 residues. Drawing the rest from reference TRBV7-9 and TRBJ2-6, the complete variable domain is DTGVSQNPRHKITKRGQNVTFRCDPISEHNRLYWYRQTLGQGPEFLTYFQNEAQLEKSRLLSDRFSAERPKGSFSTLEIQRTEQGDSAMYLCASSDQGSSGANVLTFGAGSRLTVL.